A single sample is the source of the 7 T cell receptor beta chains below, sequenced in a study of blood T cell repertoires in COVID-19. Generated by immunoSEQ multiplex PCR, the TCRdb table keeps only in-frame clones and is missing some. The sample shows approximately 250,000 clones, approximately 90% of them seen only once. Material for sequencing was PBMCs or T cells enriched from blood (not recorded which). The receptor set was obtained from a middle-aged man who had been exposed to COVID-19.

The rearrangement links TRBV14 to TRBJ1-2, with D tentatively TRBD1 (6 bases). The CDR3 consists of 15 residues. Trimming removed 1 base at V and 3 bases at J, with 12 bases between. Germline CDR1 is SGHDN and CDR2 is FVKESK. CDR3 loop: CASSQGAGVYYGYTF. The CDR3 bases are TGTGCCAGCAGCCAAGGGGCAGGGGTTTACTATGGCTACACCTTC.

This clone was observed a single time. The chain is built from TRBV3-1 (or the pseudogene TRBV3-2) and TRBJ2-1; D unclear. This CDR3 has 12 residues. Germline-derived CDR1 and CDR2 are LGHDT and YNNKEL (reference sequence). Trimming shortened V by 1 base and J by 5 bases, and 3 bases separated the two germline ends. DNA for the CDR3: TGTGCCAGCAGCCAAGTAAACAATGAGCAGTTCTTC. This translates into CASSQVNNEQFF.

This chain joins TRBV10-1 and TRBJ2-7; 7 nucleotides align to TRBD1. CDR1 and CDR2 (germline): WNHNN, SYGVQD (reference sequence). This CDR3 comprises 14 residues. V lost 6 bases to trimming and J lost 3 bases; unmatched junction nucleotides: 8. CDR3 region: CASSPQTGNYEQYF. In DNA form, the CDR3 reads TGCGCCAGCAGCCCTCAGACAGGGAACTACGAGCAGTACTTC.

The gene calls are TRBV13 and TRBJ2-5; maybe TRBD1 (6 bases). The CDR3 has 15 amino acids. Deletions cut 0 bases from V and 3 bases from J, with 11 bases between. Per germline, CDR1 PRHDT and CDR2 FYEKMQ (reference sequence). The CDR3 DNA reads TGTGCCAGCAGCTTAGGCCGAGGGGGAAAAGAGACCCAGTACTTC. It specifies CASSLGRGGKETQYF.

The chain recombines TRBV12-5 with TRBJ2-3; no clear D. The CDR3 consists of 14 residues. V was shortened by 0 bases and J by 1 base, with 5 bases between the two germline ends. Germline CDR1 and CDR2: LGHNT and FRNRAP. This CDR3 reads CASGLVTGTDTQYF. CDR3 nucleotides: TGTGCTAGTGGTTTGGTTACGGGCACAGATACGCAGTATTTT.

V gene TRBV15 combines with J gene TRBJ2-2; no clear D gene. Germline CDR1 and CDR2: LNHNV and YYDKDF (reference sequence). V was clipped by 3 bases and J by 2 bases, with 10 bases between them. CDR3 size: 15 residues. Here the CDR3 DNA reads TGTGCCACCAGCAGTTATACAGAAAACACCGGGGAGCTGTTTTTT. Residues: CATSSYTENTGELFF.

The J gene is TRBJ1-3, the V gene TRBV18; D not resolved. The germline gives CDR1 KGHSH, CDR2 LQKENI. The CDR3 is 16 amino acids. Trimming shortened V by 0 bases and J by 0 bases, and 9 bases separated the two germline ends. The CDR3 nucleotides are TGTGCCAGCTCACCACCGAACGGGGACTCTGGAAACACCATATATTTT. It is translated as CASSPPNGDSGNTIYF.